This T cell receptor (beta chain) originates from a study of control samples from healthy donors and cancer patients. Using immunoSEQ multiplex PCR, the repertoire was profiled, and TCRdb retains in-frame clones only, with some absent. Of 150,000 or so clones listed, roughly 92% are singletons. The CDR3 spans 11 residues. V was trimmed by 7 bases and J by 4 bases, leaving 7 bases between them. Germline V gene sequence: CDR1 MDHEN, CDR2 SYDVKM. The receptor was isolated from a woman younger than 45 in good health. The sequenced sample was blood. This chain connects TRBV28 to TRBJ2-5; D call uncertain. The CDR3 DNA reads as TGTGCCAGCACCCCCGGAGAGACCCAGTACTTC. As protein: CASTPGETQYF.